This T cell receptor beta chain was sequenced in a study of response to subunit inactivated influenza vaccine. Study-wide points: It was suggested by the authors that few new T cells are recruited by each seasonal influenza vaccination.

TCRdb re-derived calls from the RT-PCR reads in MiXCR, one entry per CDR3 protein. The repertoire holds around 200,000 distinct CDR3 sequences, with roughly an eighth as singletons. J gave up 0 bases and V 3 bases, and 5 bases lay outside the gene matches. CDR1 is MNHEY and CDR2 is SMNVEV in the germline V gene (reference sequence). The CDR3 runs 15 residues. Notes on this clonotype: What it binds is not known.

V is TRBV27 and J is TRBJ2-7, with 7 bases aligning to TRBD2. This receptor was obtained from a man in his fifties who received an inactivated influenza vaccine. The sample here was CD8+ T cells sorted from PBMCs, taken 5 to 6 days after vaccination. In DNA, the CDR3 is TGTGCCAGCAGTTTGGGCGGGGGTAGCTCCTACGAGCAGTACTTC. It encodes CASSLGGGSSYEQYF.